The 2 T cell receptor beta chains given below trace back to one sample, sequenced in a study of T cell repertoires in cytomegalovirus infection. These receptors' antigens are unknown. TCRdb itself ran the reads through MiXCR, one entry per CDR3 protein. The sample includes approximately 730,000 distinct CDR3 sequences, about 28% of them seen just once. The specimen was cultured CD8+ T cells from PBMCs, collected from culture after CMV antigen stimulation. These receptors were taken from a human donor in good health (CMV status not recorded). Some clones in this sample may be carry-over from other donors' samples.

This clonotype was counted only a few times. This sequence joins TRBV28 and TRBJ2-5; TRBD2 is a possible D gene (5 bases). Trimming took off 2 bases at V and 5 bases at J, with 15 bases between the two ends. The germline CDR1 and CDR2 sequences are MDHEN and SYDVKM. The CDR3 is made up of 15 amino acids. Here the CDR3 DNA reads TGTGCCAGCAGTTTACTTTGGTCCGGGGTGGAGACCCAGTACTTC. It is translated as CASSLLWSGVETQYF.

This clonotype was recorded a few times. The chain couples TRBV6-1 to TRBJ1-2; D is unclear. The CDR3 loop spans 13 amino acids. Trimming removed 6 bases at V and 3 bases at J, with 11 bases between. Germline CDR1 is MNHNS and CDR2 is SASEGT. CDR3 nucleotide sequence: TGTGCCAGCAGCCTTGAAGCGGACTATGGCTACACCTTC. Encoded protein: CASSLEADYGYTF.